These 21 T cell receptor beta chains share one sample of origin, sequenced in a study of blood T cell repertoires in COVID-19. Profiling relied on immunoSEQ multiplex PCR, and the TCRdb table lists in-frame clones only, not all of them. The sample shows 330,000 or so clones, more than 85% of them seen only once. Sequencing was done on a sample of PBMCs or T cells enriched from blood (not recorded which). These receptors were collected from a woman aged 25-40 years who had recovered from COVID-19.

The gene calls are TRBV25-1 and TRBJ2-3; 11 nucleotides line up with TRBD2. Germline lookup yields CDR1 MGHDK and CDR2 SYGVNS. This CDR3 is built from 16 residues. Trimming cost V 4 bases and J 0 bases; bases outside gene matches: 3. CDR3 amino acids: CASSGGTSGSTDTQYF. The CDR3 region has the DNA TGTGCCAGCAGTGGGGGGACTAGCGGTAGCACAGATACGCAGTATTTT.

A note on this clone: The sample carries other DNA sequences with the same CDR3. This rearrangement joins TRBV9 to TRBJ2-3, with a possible D match to TRBD2 (5 bases). With 0 bases removed from V and 2 bases from J, the gap between germline ends came to 7 bases. Germline V gene lookup returns CDR1 SGDLS and CDR2 YYNGEE. The CDR3 length is 14 residues. The CDR3, as DNA: TGTGCCAGCAGCGTAGTGGGAGTCACAGATACGCAGTATTTT. Translating it yields CASSVVGVTDTQYF.

The CDR3 region has the DNA TGTGCCAGCAGCTTAGCTCGCACTAGCACAGATACGCAGTATTTT. Translating it yields CASSLARTSTDTQYF. The V call is TRBV7-2, the J call TRBJ2-3, with D unresolved. V lost 0 bases to trimming and J lost 0 bases, with 7 bases between them. The CDR3 contains 15 residues. CDR1 is SGHTA, CDR2 FQGNSA, per germline.

The chain employs TRBV2 and TRBJ1-6; the D is unclear. The CDR3 is 16 amino acids. Trimming pared 0 bases from V and 4 bases from J, leaving 10 bases between. CDR1 SNHLY and CDR2 FYNNEI come from the germline V gene. The CDR3 sequence is CASSEAWAEYNSPLHF. The CDR3 DNA reads TGTGCCAGCAGTGAAGCGTGGGCAGAATATAATTCACCCCTCCACTTT.

This chain uses TRBV11-2 with TRBJ2-1; possible D gene TRBD2, 5 bases. V gave up 1 base and J gave up 2 bases, with 15 bases separating them. The CDR3 contains 17 residues. The germline CDR1 and CDR2 sequences are SGHAT and FQNNGV. The CDR3 coding sequence is TGTGCCAGCAGCTTAGCGGGGATTACGGGTACCTACAATGAGCAGTTCTTC. Its translation: CASSLAGITGTYNEQFF.

The J gene is TRBJ1-2, the V gene TRBV5-6; 8 bases are shared with TRBD1. The CDR3 length is 15 residues. Germline CDR1 SGHDT, CDR2 YYEEEE. V lost 4 bases and J lost 4; bases outside the gene matches: 9. Here the CDR3 reads CASSQWDRLFYGYTF. The CDR3 coding sequence is TGTGCCAGCAGCCAATGGGACAGGCTTTTCTATGGCTACACCTTC.

This clone was found a few times. The J gene is TRBJ2-7, the V gene TRBV7-3, with TRBD1 identical over 10 bases. The CDR3 length is 14 residues. Per germline, CDR1 SGHTA and CDR2 FQGTGA. V lost 5 bases to trimming and J lost 4 bases; unmatched junction nucleotides: 5. The CDR3 sequence: CASSQAGQGYEQYF. The CDR3, as DNA: TGTGCCAGCAGCCAAGCGGGACAGGGGTACGAGCAGTACTTC.

CDR3 amino acids: CASSQTGTGGYQPQHF. The CDR3 nucleotides are TGTGCCAGCAGTCAGACCGGGACAGGGGGCTATCAGCCCCAGCATTTT. J is TRBJ1-5 and V is TRBV28, with 12 bases that match TRBD1. The V and J ends lost 5 bases and 5 bases, in that order; junction bases with no gene match: 7. The germline CDR1 and CDR2 sequences are MDHEN and SYDVKM. This CDR3 comprises 16 residues.

In its sample, this clone was seen a few times. This chain uses TRBV11-2 with TRBJ1-2; 12 nucleotides agree with TRBD1. With 5 bases clipped from V and 5 bases from J, the junction kept 9 bases outside the gene matches. The CDR3 is 16 amino acids. Germline V lookup: CDR1 SGHAT, CDR2 FQNNGV. CDR3 bases: TGTGCCAGCAGCCCGGGACAGGGGGCGTGGGGTTATGGCTACACCTTC. Protein sequence: CASSPGQGAWGYGYTF.

The V call is TRBV4-1, the J call TRBJ2-1; 9 bases are a match to TRBD2. Germline V gene data show CDR1 as MGHRA and CDR2 as YSYEKL. This CDR3 spans 16 amino acids. J gave up 7 bases and V 0 bases, and 7 bases lay outside the gene matches. The CDR3 DNA follows: TGCGCCAGCAGCCAAGACGGCGGGGGGGCCAGGAATGAGCAGTTCTTC. It codes for CASSQDGGGARNEQFF.

The chain joins TRBV28 to TRBJ1-2; 10 bases are a match to TRBD1. The ends lost 6 bases at V and 4 bases at J; junction bases unmatched: 5. The germline CDR1 and CDR2 sequences are MDHEN and SYDVKM. The CDR3 length is 14 residues. The CDR3 DNA follows: TGTGCCAGCAGCCGCGGACAGGGGGGCTATGGCTACACCTTC. It codes for CASSRGQGGYGYTF.

This clone has just a few counts. This rearrangement joins TRBV7-8 to TRBJ2-7; the D gene is possibly TRBD2 (6 bases). V lost 5 bases and J 3 bases, leaving 14 bases between the germline ends. The CDR3 consists of 14 residues. Looked up from germline, CDR1 is SGHVS and CDR2 is FQNEAQ. CDR3 nucleotides: TGTGCCAGCAGCCCATCGGGACTCATCTACGAGCAGTACTTC. Its translation is CASSPSGLIYEQYF.

The chain is built from TRBV5-6 and TRBJ2-4, with 8 bases matching TRBD1. CDR3 size: 13 residues. Looked up from germline, CDR1 is SGHDT and CDR2 is YYEEEE. V trimming: 3 bases; J trimming: 9 bases; junction bases outside the gene matches: 5. The CDR3 region has the DNA TGTGCCAGCAGCTCGACAGGGGTTGTCATTCAGTACTTC. This sequence encodes CASSSTGVVIQYF.

The chain recombines TRBV5-8 with TRBJ1-1; 8 nucleotides match TRBD1. Losses at the gene ends were 4 bases for V and 5 bases for J; bases not matched to a gene: 7. CDR3 length: 14 amino acids. The germline gives CDR1 SGHTS, CDR2 YDEGEE. This CDR3 reads CASSLTGAETEAFF. CDR3 nucleotide sequence: TGTGCCAGCAGCCTGACAGGGGCGGAGACTGAAGCTTTCTTT.

This clone has just a few counts. The rearrangement uses TRBV10-3 and TRBJ2-5; D remains ambiguous. The CDR3 sequence is 13 residues long. The germline V gene encodes CDR1 ENHRY and CDR2 SYGVKD. Trimming took 4 bases from V and 1 from J, leaving 7 bases between them. The CDR3 region has the DNA TGTGCCATCAGTGCCAACATCCAAGAGACCCAGTACTTC. It yields the protein CAISANIQETQYF.

The J gene is TRBJ1-6, the V gene TRBV19; 8 positions match TRBD1. The V and J ends lost 5 bases and 8 bases, in that order; junction bases with no gene match: 5. CDR3 size: 14 residues. The germline V gene has CDR1 LNHDA and CDR2 SQIVND (reference sequence). CDR3 nucleotides: TGTGCCAGTAGTTCCGGACAGGGACATTCACCCCTCCACTTT. Amino acids: CASSSGQGHSPLHF.

The CDR3 loop is CATSAGGPSYNEQFF. CDR3 sequence (DNA): TGTGCCACCTCTGCGGGGGGCCCTTCCTACAATGAGCAGTTCTTC. J is TRBJ2-1 and V is TRBV24-1, with 8 bases identical to TRBD2. J gave up 1 base and V 9 bases, and 7 bases lay outside the gene matches. CDR1 and CDR2 from the germline V gene are KGHDR and SFDVKD. The CDR3 runs 15 residues.

The V gene is TRBV6-2 or TRBV6-3, the J gene TRBJ1-3; the D gene is possibly TRBD1 (5 bases). The CDR3 has 16 residues. In germline, CDR1 is MNHEY, CDR2 SVGEGT. Trimming stripped 4 bases from V and 0 bases from J, with 13 bases between. CDR3 sequence: CASSSDRLHSGNTIYF. In DNA, the CDR3 is TGTGCCAGCAGTTCCGACAGACTTCACTCTGGAAACACCATATATTTT.

The chain joins TRBV28 to TRBJ2-7, with TRBD1 identical over 8 bases. CDR3 length: 15 residues. Trimming removed 6 bases from V and 0 bases from J; junction bases left unmatched: 7. Germline V CDR1 and CDR2: MDHEN, SYDVKM. The CDR3 here is CASRLGTGASYEQYF. CDR3 bases: TGTGCCAGCAGGCTAGGGACAGGAGCCTCCTACGAGCAGTACTTC.

The chain recombines TRBV20-1 with TRBJ2-5; a possible D gene is TRBD2 (5 bases). Per the germline V gene, CDR1 is DFQATT and CDR2 is SNEGSKA (reference sequence). The V end lost 3 bases, the J end lost 5 bases, and 10 bases lay between the germline ends. CDR3 length: 12 residues. CDR3 sequence (DNA): TGCAGTGCTAGTCAAAGCGGTGAGACCCAGTACTTC. Residues: CSASQSGETQYF.

With respect to this clone: A junction boundary mismatches the germline segment, possibly from a read error. The V call is TRBV10-2, the J call TRBJ2-7; a possible D gene is TRBD1 (6 bases). Germline CDR1 WSHSY, CDR2 SAAADI. The CDR3 consists of 12 residues. CDR3 region: CASREPGQLHSF. CDR3 DNA sequence: TGCGCCAGCAGGGAGCCTGGACAGCTCCACTCTTTC.